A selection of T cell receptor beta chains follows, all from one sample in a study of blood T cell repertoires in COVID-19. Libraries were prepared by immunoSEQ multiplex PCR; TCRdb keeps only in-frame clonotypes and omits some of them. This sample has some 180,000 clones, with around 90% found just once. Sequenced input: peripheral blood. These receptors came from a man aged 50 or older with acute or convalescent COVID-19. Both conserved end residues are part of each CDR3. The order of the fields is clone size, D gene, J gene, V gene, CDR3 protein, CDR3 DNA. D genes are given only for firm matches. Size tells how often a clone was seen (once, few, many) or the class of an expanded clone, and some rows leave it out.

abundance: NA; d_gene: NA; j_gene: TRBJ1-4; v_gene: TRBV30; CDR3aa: CAWGFTTNEKLFF; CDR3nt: TGTGCCTGGGGTTTTACAACTAATGAAAAACTGTTTTTT
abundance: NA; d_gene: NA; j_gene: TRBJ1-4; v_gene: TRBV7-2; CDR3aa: CASSPQAATNEKLFF; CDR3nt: TGTGCCAGCAGCCCCCAGGCCGCAACTAATGAAAAACTGTTTTTT
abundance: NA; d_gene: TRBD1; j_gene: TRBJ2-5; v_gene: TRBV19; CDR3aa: CASSIGQGVETQYF; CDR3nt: TGTGCCAGTAGTATTGGACAGGGGGTGGAGACCCAGTACTTC
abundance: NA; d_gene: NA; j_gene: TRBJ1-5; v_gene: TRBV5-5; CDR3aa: CASSLGTASNQPQHF; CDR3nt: TGTGCCAGCAGCTTGGGGACAGCTAGCAATCAGCCCCAGCATTTT
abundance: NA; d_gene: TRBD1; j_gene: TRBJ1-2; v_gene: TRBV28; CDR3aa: CASFDRGNGYTF; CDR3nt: TGTGCCAGTTTTGACAGGGGGAACGGCTACACCTTC
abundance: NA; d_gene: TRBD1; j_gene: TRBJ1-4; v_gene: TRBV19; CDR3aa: CASSPTGLEEKLFF; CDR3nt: TGTGCCAGTAGCCCGACAGGGCTCGAGGAAAAACTGTTTTTT
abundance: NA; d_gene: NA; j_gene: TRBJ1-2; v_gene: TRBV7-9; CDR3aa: CASSSDSSRYGYTF; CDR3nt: TGTGCCAGCAGCTCTGACAGCTCCCGCTATGGCTACACCTTC
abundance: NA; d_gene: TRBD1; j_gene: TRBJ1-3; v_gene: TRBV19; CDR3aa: CASSGDSSGNTIYF; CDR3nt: TGTGCCAGTAGTGGGGACAGCAGCGGGAACACCATATATTTT
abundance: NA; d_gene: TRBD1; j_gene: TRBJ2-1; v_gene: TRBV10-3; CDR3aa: CAISERAGQEYNEQFF; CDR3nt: TGTGCCATCAGTGAGAGGGCGGGACAGGAGTACAATGAGCAGTTCTTC
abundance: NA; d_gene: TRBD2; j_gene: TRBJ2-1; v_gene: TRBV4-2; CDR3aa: CASGSSSLAGFSYNEQFF; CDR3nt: TGTGCCAGCGGGTCTTCCTCACTAGCGGGGTTCTCCTACAATGAGCAGTTCTTC
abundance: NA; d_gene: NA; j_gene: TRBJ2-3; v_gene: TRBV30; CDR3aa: CAWSVGGTDTQYF; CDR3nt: TGTGCCTGGAGTGTAGGGGGAACAGATACGCAGTATTTT
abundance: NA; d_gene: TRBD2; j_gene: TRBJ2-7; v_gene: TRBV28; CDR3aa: CASSFAGGSYEQYF; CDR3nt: TGTGCCAGCAGTTTCGCGGGGGGCTCCTACGAGCAGTACTTC
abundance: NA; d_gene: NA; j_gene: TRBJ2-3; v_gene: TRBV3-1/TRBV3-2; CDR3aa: CASSVGGLSTDTQYF; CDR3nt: TGTGCCAGCAGTGTTGGAGGACTTAGCACAGATACGCAGTATTTT
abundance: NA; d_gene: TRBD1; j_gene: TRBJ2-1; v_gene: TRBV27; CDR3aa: CASSLRVTGQGFLPYNEQFF; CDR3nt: TGTGCCAGCAGTTTAAGGGTTACAGGACAGGGCTTCTTACCTTACAATGAGCAGTTCTTC
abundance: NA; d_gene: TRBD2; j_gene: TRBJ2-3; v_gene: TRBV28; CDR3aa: CASSLGAGGGFTTDTQYF; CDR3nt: TGTGCCAGCAGTTTGGGAGCGGGAGGGGGTTTCACCACAGATACGCAGTATTTT
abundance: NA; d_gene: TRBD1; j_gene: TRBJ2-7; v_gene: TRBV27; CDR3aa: CASRSTGQGAYEQYF; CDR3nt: TGTGCCAGCAGATCAACGGGACAGGGGGCCTACGAGCAGTACTTC
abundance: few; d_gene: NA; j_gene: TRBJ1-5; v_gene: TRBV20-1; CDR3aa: CSASPGYHNQPQHF; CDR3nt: TGCAGTGCTAGTCCCGGGTACCACAATCAGCCCCAGCATTTT
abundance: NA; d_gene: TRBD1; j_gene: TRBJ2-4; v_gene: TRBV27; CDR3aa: CASRRQGAGKNIQYF; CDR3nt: TGTGCCAGCAGGAGACAGGGGGCTGGCAAAAACATTCAGTACTTC
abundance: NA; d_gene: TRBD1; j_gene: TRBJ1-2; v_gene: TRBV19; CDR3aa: CASSVTGTGGRDYGYTF; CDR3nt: TGTGCCAGTAGTGTAACCGGGACAGGGGGAAGAGACTATGGCTACACCTTC
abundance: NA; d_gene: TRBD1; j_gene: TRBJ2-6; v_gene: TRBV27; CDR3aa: CATSGTGDSGANVLTF; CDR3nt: TGTGCCACCAGTGGGACAGGGGATTCTGGGGCCAACGTCCTGACTTTC
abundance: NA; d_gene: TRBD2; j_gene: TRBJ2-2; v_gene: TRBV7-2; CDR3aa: CASSSAPGGNTGELFF; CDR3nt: TGTGCCAGCAGCTCTGCCCCGGGAGGGAACACCGGGGAGCTGTTTTTT
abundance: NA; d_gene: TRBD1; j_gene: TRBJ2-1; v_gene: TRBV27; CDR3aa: CASSTPILFGQGNEQFF; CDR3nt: TGTGCCAGCAGTACACCAATCCTCTTCGGACAGGGTAATGAGCAGTTCTTC
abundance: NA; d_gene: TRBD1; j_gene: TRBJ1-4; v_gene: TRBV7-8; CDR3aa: CASRSQGATTNEKLFF; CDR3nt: TGTGCCAGCAGATCTCAGGGGGCGACAACTAATGAAAAACTGTTTTTT
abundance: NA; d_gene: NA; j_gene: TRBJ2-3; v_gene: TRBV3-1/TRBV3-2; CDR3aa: CASSPLGSLGTDTQYF; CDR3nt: TGTGCCAGCAGCCCTCTAGGGAGCCTCGGCACAGATACGCAGTATTTT
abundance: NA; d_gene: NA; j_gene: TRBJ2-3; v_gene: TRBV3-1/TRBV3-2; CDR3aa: CASSQAGITDTQYF; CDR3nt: TGTGCCAGCAGCCAAGCAGGAATCACAGATACGCAGTATTTT
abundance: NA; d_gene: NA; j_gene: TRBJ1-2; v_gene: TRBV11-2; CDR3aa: CASSSTGYGYTF; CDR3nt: TGTGCCAGCAGCTCGACAGGCTATGGCTACACCTTC
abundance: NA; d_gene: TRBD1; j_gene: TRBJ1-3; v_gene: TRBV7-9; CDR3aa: CASSEDRFGNTIYF; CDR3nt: TGTGCCAGCAGCGAGGACAGGTTCGGAAACACCATATATTTT
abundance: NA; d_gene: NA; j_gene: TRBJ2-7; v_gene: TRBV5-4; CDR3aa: CASSLGAGEQYF; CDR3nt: TGTGCCAGCAGCTTGGGTGCGGGCGAGCAGTACTTC
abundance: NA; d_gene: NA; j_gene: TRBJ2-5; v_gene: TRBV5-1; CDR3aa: CASSLKGDQETQYF; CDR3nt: TGCGCCAGCAGCTTGAAGGGGGATCAAGAGACCCAGTACTTC
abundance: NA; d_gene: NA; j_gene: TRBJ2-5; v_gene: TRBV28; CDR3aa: CASSLVQSQETQYF; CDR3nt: TGTGCCAGCAGTTTAGTACAGTCCCAAGAGACCCAGTACTTC
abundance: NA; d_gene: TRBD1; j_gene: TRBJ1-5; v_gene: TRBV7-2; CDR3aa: CASSRRTGDEQPQHF; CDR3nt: TGTGCCAGCAGCCGTCGGACAGGGGACGAACAGCCCCAGCATTTT
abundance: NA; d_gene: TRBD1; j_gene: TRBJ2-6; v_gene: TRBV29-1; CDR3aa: CSVGPRTGPGANVLTF; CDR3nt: TGCAGCGTTGGACCGAGGACAGGGCCTGGGGCCAACGTCCTGACTTTC
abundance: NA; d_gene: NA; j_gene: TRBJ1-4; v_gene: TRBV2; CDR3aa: CASSVRQGNEKLFF; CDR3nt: TGTGCCAGCAGTGTCCGACAAGGAAATGAAAAACTGTTTTTT
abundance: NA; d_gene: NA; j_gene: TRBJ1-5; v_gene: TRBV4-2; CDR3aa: CASSLNYRANQPQHF; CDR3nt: TGTGCCAGCAGCCTAAACTACAGGGCCAATCAGCCCCAGCATTTT
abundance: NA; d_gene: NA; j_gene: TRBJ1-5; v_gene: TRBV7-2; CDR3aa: CASSFSRTLAGQPQHF; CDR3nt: TGTGCCAGCAGCTTTTCTAGGACATTAGCAGGTCAGCCCCAGCATTTT
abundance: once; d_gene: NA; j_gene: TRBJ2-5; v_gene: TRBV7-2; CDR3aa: CASSLVGPSQETQYF; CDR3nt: TGTGCCAGCAGCTTAGTTGGTCCCAGCCAAGAGACCCAGTACTTC